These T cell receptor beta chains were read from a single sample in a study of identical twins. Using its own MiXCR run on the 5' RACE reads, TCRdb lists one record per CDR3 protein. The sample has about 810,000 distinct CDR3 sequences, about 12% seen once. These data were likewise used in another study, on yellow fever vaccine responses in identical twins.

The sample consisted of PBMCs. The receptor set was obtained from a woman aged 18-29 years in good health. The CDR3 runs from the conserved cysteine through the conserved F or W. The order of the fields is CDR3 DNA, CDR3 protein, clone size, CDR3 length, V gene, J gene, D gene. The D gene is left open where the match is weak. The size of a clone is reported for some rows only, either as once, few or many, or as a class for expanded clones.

DNA: TGTGCCAGCAGCTTAGCTCTGGCGGAAGGTTTTTATGAGCAGTTCTTC; CDR3: CASSLALAEGFYEQFF; size: .; length: 16; V: TRBV7-9; J: TRBJ2-1; D: .
DNA: TGTGCCAGCAGTTCCGACAGGCTAAATCAGCCCCAGCATTTT; CDR3: CASSSDRLNQPQHF; size: .; length: 14; V: TRBV28; J: TRBJ1-5; D: .
DNA: TGTGCCAGCAGTTTATGGGACACAAAACTGTTTTTT; CDR3: CASSLWDTKLFF; size: .; length: 12; V: TRBV12-3/TRBV12-4; J: TRBJ1-4; D: .
DNA: TGCAGTGCGAGGGACCTCGGGACTGAAGCTTTCTTT; CDR3: CSARDLGTEAFF; size: few; length: 12; V: TRBV20-1; J: TRBJ1-1; D: .
DNA: TGCGCCAGCAGCCGCAAGCGGGACAGGTACGATGAGCAGTTCTTC; CDR3: CASSRKRDRYDEQFF; size: .; length: 15; V: TRBV4-1; J: TRBJ2-1; D: .
DNA: TGTGCCAGCAGTTCCCCGGCCTGGAACACAGGTTATAATTCACCCCTCCACTTT; CDR3: CASSSPAWNTGYNSPLHF; size: once; length: 18; V: TRBV28; J: TRBJ1-6; D: .
DNA: TGCAGTGCTAGGGCTACTAGCGGGAGGGAGACCCAGTACTTC; CDR3: CSARATSGRETQYF; size: .; length: 14; V: TRBV20-1; J: TRBJ2-5; D: TRBD2
DNA: TGCAGTGCTACCCTGACTAGGTGGGAGACCCAGTACTTC; CDR3: CSATLTRWETQYF; size: few; length: 13; V: TRBV20-1; J: TRBJ2-5; D: .
DNA: TGCGCCAGCAGCCAAGGGTGGGGCAGCGTGAACACTGAAGCTTTCTTT; CDR3: CASSQGWGSVNTEAFF; size: .; length: 16; V: TRBV4-1; J: TRBJ1-1; D: .
DNA: TGTGCCAGCAGCCAGGACTTTCCCCCTAGCACAGATACGCAGTATTTT; CDR3: CASSQDFPPSTDTQYF; size: .; length: 16; V: TRBV5-6; J: TRBJ2-3; D: .
DNA: TGTGCCAGCAGCTTAAGAGACTCCTATGGCTACACCTTC; CDR3: CASSLRDSYGYTF; size: .; length: 13; V: TRBV11-2; J: TRBJ1-2; D: .
DNA: TGTGCCAGCAGCTATAGGGCAGGTTACAATGAGCAGTTCTTC; CDR3: CASSYRAGYNEQFF; size: many; length: 14; V: TRBV11-2; J: TRBJ2-1; D: .
DNA: TGTGCCAGCAGCTTAGGCCAGATGGTGGAGACCCAGTACTTC; CDR3: CASSLGQMVETQYF; size: .; length: 14; V: TRBV11-3; J: TRBJ2-5; D: .
DNA: TGCAGTGCTAGCCCGGGAGGCTCACTAGTCGAGCAGTACTTC; CDR3: CSASPGGSLVEQYF; size: many; length: 14; V: TRBV20-1; J: TRBJ2-7; D: TRBD2
DNA: TGCGCCAGCAGCTTGAGGGGCGGAGAGATGAACACTGAAGCTTTCTTT; CDR3: CASSLRGGEMNTEAFF; size: few; length: 16; V: TRBV5-1; J: TRBJ1-1; D: .
DNA: TGTGCCAGCAGCTTAGAATTGGTTCTGAGCTCCTACAATGAGCAGTTCTTC; CDR3: CASSLELVLSSYNEQFF; size: .; length: 17; V: TRBV7-9; J: TRBJ2-1; D: .
DNA: TGTGCCAGCAGCACGGGAAGACTAGCGGGGGGGAAGACCCAGTACTTC; CDR3: CASSTGRLAGGKTQYF; size: .; length: 16; V: TRBV3-1; J: TRBJ2-5; D: TRBD2
DNA: TGCGCCAGCAGCCAATCCGGGACAGGTCTTCACAATGAGCAGTTCTTC; CDR3: CASSQSGTGLHNEQFF; size: .; length: 16; V: TRBV4-1; J: TRBJ2-1; D: TRBD1
DNA: TGTGCCAGCAGCCAAGGCTGGACAGGGGACCAAGAGACCCAGTACTTC; CDR3: CASSQGWTGDQETQYF; size: few; length: 16; V: TRBV3-1; J: TRBJ2-5; D: TRBD1
DNA: TGTGCCAGCAGACCTGCGGGACTAGCGGGAGGGTATGAGCAGTTCTTC; CDR3: CASRPAGLAGGYEQFF; size: .; length: 16; V: TRBV2; J: TRBJ2-1; D: TRBD2
DNA: TGTGCCAGCAGCCTGGGACAGTATAATGAAAAACTGTTTTTT; CDR3: CASSLGQYNEKLFF; size: .; length: 14; V: TRBV7-9; J: TRBJ1-4; D: TRBD1
DNA: TGTGCCAGCAGCCCGCCTCCAGGGGGCTTGGGGGAAAAACTGTTTTTT; CDR3: CASSPPPGGLGEKLFF; size: few; length: 16; V: TRBV7-9; J: TRBJ1-4; D: TRBD1
DNA: TGTGCCAGTAGTCGGGACCCCATAGGGGCCAAAAATCAGCCCCAGCATTTT; CDR3: CASSRDPIGAKNQPQHF; size: few; length: 17; V: TRBV19; J: TRBJ1-5; D: .
DNA: TGCAGTGCTAGAGTTCCGGGACAGGAGATTTCACCCCTCCACTTT; CDR3: CSARVPGQEISPLHF; size: few; length: 15; V: TRBV20-1; J: TRBJ1-6; D: TRBD1
DNA: TGTGCCACGTCGTGGGGGGCCACAGATACGCAGTATTTT; CDR3: CATSWGATDTQYF; size: many; length: 13; V: TRBV24-1; J: TRBJ2-3; D: .
DNA: TGTGCCAGCAGTTATTACTCGGCCCTCGGGCCCAATGAGCAGTTCTTC; CDR3: CASSYYSALGPNEQFF; size: .; length: 16; V: TRBV6-5; J: TRBJ2-1; D: .
DNA: TGTGCCAGTAGTCCGATGAGGGTCAGGACGCAGTATTTT; CDR3: CASSPMRVRTQYF; size: few; length: 13; V: TRBV19; J: TRBJ2-3; D: .
DNA: TGTGCCAGCAGCTTGGGACCGGAGGGGCAGCCCCAGCATTTT; CDR3: CASSLGPEGQPQHF; size: many; length: 14; V: TRBV5-8; J: TRBJ1-5; D: .
DNA: TGCGCCAGCAGCATGGACAGCCCCTCTGGGGCCAACGTCCTGACTTTC; CDR3: CASSMDSPSGANVLTF; size: .; length: 16; V: TRBV5-1; J: TRBJ2-6; D: .
DNA: TGTGCCAGCAGCCCTAGGACGGCTAATAACTATGGCTACACCTTC; CDR3: CASSPRTANNYGYTF; size: few; length: 15; V: TRBV7-9; J: TRBJ1-2; D: .
DNA: TGTGCCAGCAGTAAGACGGGACTAGCGGGAAGCTACGAGCAGTACTTC; CDR3: CASSKTGLAGSYEQYF; size: few; length: 16; V: TRBV12-3/TRBV12-4; J: TRBJ2-7; D: TRBD2
DNA: TGCAGTGCCGCTGGGGGGTCGCAAGAGACCCAGTACTTC; CDR3: CSAAGGSQETQYF; size: many; length: 13; V: TRBV20-1; J: TRBJ2-5; D: .
DNA: TGTGCCAGCAGCTTGGCCGGGACCACGAGTGAGCAGTTCTTC; CDR3: CASSLAGTTSEQFF; size: .; length: 14; V: TRBV7-8; J: TRBJ2-1; D: .
DNA: TGTGCCAGCACCTTTCAGGGGACTTCACCCCTCCACTTT; CDR3: CASTFQGTSPLHF; size: .; length: 13; V: TRBV5-6; J: TRBJ1-6; D: .
DNA: TGCGCCAGCAGCCAGTACAGGGGTGACACTGAAGCTTTCTTT; CDR3: CASSQYRGDTEAFF; size: .; length: 14; V: TRBV4-1; J: TRBJ1-1; D: TRBD1
DNA: TGTGCCAGCTCACCTTGGGAGGGCCAAGAGACCCAGTACTTC; CDR3: CASSPWEGQETQYF; size: .; length: 14; V: TRBV18; J: TRBJ2-5; D: TRBD2
DNA: TGCAGTGCTAAGGGGAATGAGCAGTTCTTC; CDR3: CSAKGNEQFF; size: few; length: 10; V: TRBV20-1; J: TRBJ2-1; D: .
DNA: TGTGCCAGCAGCACTATATATGAGCAGTTCTTC; CDR3: CASSTIYEQFF; size: many; length: 11; V: TRBV28; J: TRBJ2-1; D: .
DNA: TGCGCCAGCAGTGGTCAGGGGAAATTGGACACCGGGGAGCTGTTTTTT; CDR3: CASSGQGKLDTGELFF; size: .; length: 16; V: TRBV5-1; J: TRBJ2-2; D: .
DNA: TGTGCCAGCAGCCAAGGTTACAGATTATTAACTGAAGCTTTCTTT; CDR3: CASSQGYRLLTEAFF; size: .; length: 15; V: TRBV14; J: TRBJ1-1; D: .